The 6 T cell receptor beta chains given below trace back to one sample, sequenced in a study of T cells in women clearing cervical HPV infection. Profiled with immunoSEQ multiplex PCR; TCRdb holds only in-frame clones, not every one. The sample shows approximately 21,000 clones, and approximately 25% sits with its ten largest clones. Sequencing used blood buffy coat. These receptors originate from a woman aged 18 to 75 with a cervical HPV16 infection that either progressed to CIN3+ or cleared (not recorded which).

On this clone itself: From the germline J gene comes the end of the CDR3, since the read stops 3 residues before it. The chain links TRBV14 to TRBJ2-7; maybe TRBD1 (5 bases). The CDR3 consists of 13 residues. Germline CDR1 reads SGHDN; CDR2 reads FVKESK. Trimming pared 6 bases from V and 4 bases from J, leaving 13 bases between. The chain's CDR3 is CASRQTDLYEQYF. The sequenced part of the CDR3 DNA is TGTGCCAGCAGACAGACAGACCTATACGAG.

To note about this clone: The CDR3 end is not reached by the read, which stops 3 residues before it; the germline J gene fills it in. The rearrangement links TRBV29-1 to TRBJ1-1, with TRBD1 matching over 7 bases. Germline V gene sequence: CDR1 SQVTM, CDR2 ANQGSEA. Losses at the gene ends were 5 bases for V and 1 base for J; bases not matched to a gene: 10. CDR3 size: 15 residues. The CDR3 DNA, read in part, is TGCAGCGTTACATACCGGGACAGACCGAACACTGAA. It codes for CSVTYRDRPNTE. The entire CDR3 reads CSVTYRDRPNTEAFF. Full variable domain (remainder filled in from reference TRBV29-1 and TRBJ1-1): SAVISQKPSRDICQRGTSLTIQCQVDSQVTMMFWYRQQPGQSLTLIATANQGSEATYESGFVIDKFPISRPNLTFSTLTVSNMSPEDSSIYLCSVTYRDRPNTEAFFGQGTRLTVV.

A word on this clone: The read terminates 3 residues ahead of where the CDR3 ends, so the germline J gene completes it. The genes are TRBV7-9 and TRBJ1-2; 8 nucleotides line up with TRBD1. CDR3 length: 15 amino acids. From germline, CDR1 is SEHNR and CDR2 FQNEAQ (reference sequence). This CDR3 is CASSLSTGGEEGYTF. Partial CDR3 DNA: TGTGCCAGCAGCTTAAGCACAGGGGGAGAAGAGGGC.

A word on this clone: The missing CDR3 end, 3 residues past where the read stops, is filled in from the germline J gene. This chain links TRBV7-6 with TRBJ1-1, with 7 bases fitting TRBD1. V lost 3 bases to trimming and J lost 3 bases; unmatched junction nucleotides: 7. The CDR3 spans 15 residues. Germline assignment: CDR1 SGHVS and CDR2 FNYEAQ. CDR3 DNA (partial): TGTGCCAGCAGCTTGGGGGACAGCACTGACACTGAA. Translation gives CASSLGDSTDTE. The whole CDR3 is CASSLGDSTDTEAFF.

Note on this clone: The read comes to an end 3 residues before the CDR3 does, leaving the germline J gene to fill in the end. This sequence joins TRBV3-1 (or the pseudogene TRBV3-2) and TRBJ1-5; the match to TRBD1 covers 8 bases. Per germline, CDR1 LGHDT and CDR2 YNNKEL (reference sequence). This CDR3 has 14 residues. J lost 4 bases, V lost 8 bases, and 7 bases had no gene match. CDR3 residues: CASGDRSTNQPQHF. The CDR3 bases that were read are TGTGCCAGCGGGGACAGGAGCACAAATCAGCCC.

In regard to this clone: The observed sequence ends 3 residues before the CDR3 terminus, with the missing tail filled in from the germline J gene. The chain is built from TRBV19 and TRBJ2-1; no clear D gene. The CDR3 length is 12 residues. CDR1 and CDR2 (germline): LNHDA, SQIVND (reference sequence). Trimming stripped 0 bases from V and 8 bases from J, with 5 bases between. The part of the CDR3 DNA that was read is TGTGCCAGTAGTATAGATAGCTATGAG. The encoded protein is CASSIDSYE. The entire CDR3 protein is CASSIDSYEQFF.